This T cell receptor beta chain emerged from a study of blood T cell repertoires in COVID-19. About the study: PBMCs, B-cell-depleted T cells, or T cells were the source of the cDNA or gDNA that made up the material.

Method: immunoSEQ multiplex PCR; TCRdb's copy keeps in-frame clones and lacks some. Among 180,000 or so clones listed, about 83% were seen once. The CDR3 is 14 residues long. V was pared by 4 bases and J by 6 bases, with 7 bases of the junction left unmatched. CDR1 is LGHDT, CDR2 YNNKEL, per germline (reference sequence). The rearrangement joins TRBV3-1 (or the pseudogene TRBV3-2) to TRBJ2-7, with 9 bases matching TRBD1. The receptor comes from a woman in her twenties or thirties who had recovered from COVID-19. Input material: PBMCs or T cells enriched from blood (not recorded which). The chain's CDR3 is CASSPQQGALEQYF. CDR3 nucleotides: TGTGCCAGCAGCCCGCAACAGGGGGCCCTCGAGCAGTACTTC.